Below are 18 T cell receptor beta chains sequenced from a single sample in a study of blood T cell repertoires in COVID-19. Assay: immunoSEQ multiplex PCR; the TCRdb copy retains only in-frame clones and omits some. The data contain some 260,000 clones, around 89% of them singletons. Sequenced: PBMCs or T cells enriched from blood (not recorded which). Receptor source: a man between 35 and 55 years old who had recovered from COVID-19.

This chain connects TRBV5-1 to TRBJ2-7; possible D gene TRBD2, 5 bases. The V end was cut by 0 bases, the J end by 7 bases, with 8 bases between. The CDR3 length is 12 residues. Germline V CDR1 and CDR2: SGHRS, YFSETQ. CDR3 DNA sequence: TGCGCCAGCAGCTTGGACGAGCGGGAGCAGTACTTC. Translation gives CASSLDEREQYF.

The rearrangement joins TRBV5-6 to TRBJ1-1, with D hard to call. Germline CDR1 and CDR2: SGHDT and YYEEEE. This CDR3 comprises 13 residues. Deletions cut 1 base from V and 1 base from J, with 5 bases between. The CDR3 sequence: CASSLQWNTEAFF. In DNA, the CDR3 is TGTGCCAGCAGCTTGCAGTGGAACACTGAAGCTTTCTTT.

This rearrangement joins TRBV28 to TRBJ2-3; D is ambiguous. Germline loops: CDR1 MDHEN, CDR2 SYDVKM. The CDR3 loop spans 15 amino acids. Trimming pared 6 bases from V and 1 base from J, leaving 14 bases between. The CDR3 DNA reads TGTGCCAGCAGCCCTTTAGCCCCTCGCACAGATACGCAGTATTTT. It is translated as CASSPLAPRTDTQYF.

The chain uses TRBV15 and TRBJ2-4; D gene uncertain. Trimming removed 0 bases at V and 0 bases at J, with 21 bases between. Germline V CDR1 and CDR2: LNHNV, YYDKDF (reference sequence). The CDR3 runs to 20 residues. CDR3 sequence (DNA): TGTGCCACCAGCAGAGATCCCCCCTTACTTGGTACCTTAGCCAAAAACATTCAGTACTTC. It is translated as CATSRDPPLLGTLAKNIQYF.

V usage is TRBV2 and J usage is TRBJ2-2; 8 nucleotides match TRBD1. The CDR3 extends over 15 amino acids. Trimming cost V 7 bases and J 0 bases; bases outside gene matches: 4. Germline CDR1 is SNHLY and CDR2 is FYNNEI. The CDR3 sequence: CASTRDRSNTGELFF. The CDR3 bases are TGTGCCAGCACCCGGGACAGGTCGAACACCGGGGAGCTGTTTTTT.

The table lists this clone with a few counts. Written as DNA, the CDR3 is TGTGCCAGCAGCTCGAGCGGGAGGGCCGGAGAGACCCAGTACTTC. As protein: CASSSSGRAGETQYF. This chain links TRBV28 with TRBJ2-5, with TRBD2 identical over 10 bases. The junction had 8 bases not matched to a gene; V was cut back by 6 bases and J by 4 bases. Germline V CDR1 and CDR2: MDHEN, SYDVKM. The CDR3 is 15 amino acids.

This chain links TRBV10-3 with TRBJ2-1; 10 nucleotides match TRBD2. The V segment lost 6 bases and the J segment 8 bases; nucleotides outside the gene matches: 10. The germline V gene has CDR1 ENHRY and CDR2 SYGVKD. This CDR3 has 15 residues. The CDR3 protein is CAISRLAGPNDEQFF. The CDR3 DNA follows: TGTGCCATCAGCCGACTAGCGGGTCCCAACGATGAGCAGTTCTTC.

The chain uses TRBV7-3 and TRBJ2-3; D is perhaps TRBD1 (6 bases). This CDR3 contains 14 residues. V was cut by 6 bases and J by 3 bases, with 13 bases left in between. CDR1 and CDR2 from the germline V gene are SGHTA and FQGTGA. CDR3 amino acids: CASSQGGRTDTQYF. The CDR3 DNA reads as TGTGCCAGCAGTCAAGGGGGACGAACAGATACGCAGTATTTT.

The V gene is TRBV18, the J gene TRBJ1-2; 7 bases match TRBD1. The trim removed 3 bases at V and 1 base at J, leaving 5 bases unmatched. The CDR3 has 15 amino acids. Per germline, CDR1 KGHSH and CDR2 LQKENI. The CDR3 here is CASSPQGELNYGYTF. DNA of the CDR3: TGTGCCAGCTCACCCCAGGGGGAACTTAACTATGGCTACACCTTC.

This clone has a handful of counts. V usage is TRBV4-2 and J usage is TRBJ2-7, with D tentatively TRBD2 (6 bases). Germline V lookup: CDR1 LGHNA, CDR2 YNFKEQ. The CDR3 has 16 residues. The V end was cut by 0 bases, the J end by 2 bases, with 14 bases between. Here the CDR3 reads CASSQDPIAETYEQYF. DNA of the CDR3: TGTGCCAGCAGCCAAGATCCGATAGCGGAGACCTACGAGCAGTACTTC.

This chain joins TRBV5-4 and TRBJ2-7; D call uncertain. This CDR3 spans 13 amino acids. Germline CDR1 reads SGHNT; CDR2 reads YYREEE (reference sequence). V shed 0 bases and J shed 3 bases, with 7 bases lying between them. The CDR3 DNA follows: TGTGCCAGCAGCTTGGCTACCAACTACGAGCAGTACTTC. Encoded protein: CASSLATNYEQYF. Complete variable domain (other parts from reference TRBV5-4 and TRBJ2-7): ETGVTQSPTHLIKTRGQQVTLRCSSQSGHNTVSWYQQALGQGPQFIFQYYREEENGRGNFPPRFSGLQFPNYSSELNVNALELDDSALYLCASSLATNYEQYFGPGTRLTVT.

The gene calls are TRBV6-2 or TRBV6-3 and TRBJ1-3; unclear D gene. This CDR3 region has 14 residues. CDR1 is MNHEY and CDR2 is SVGEGT in the germline V gene. V lost 1 base and J 0 bases, leaving 4 bases between the germline ends. The chain's CDR3 is CASSYLSSGNTIYF. In DNA form, the CDR3 reads TGTGCCAGCAGTTACTTGAGCTCTGGAAACACCATATATTTT.

J is TRBJ2-3 and V is TRBV7-8; possible D gene TRBD2, 5 bases. V was shortened by 5 bases and J by 0 bases, with 18 bases between the two germline ends. CDR1 and CDR2 from the germline V gene are SGHVS and FQNEAQ. This CDR3 is 17 amino acids long. DNA for the CDR3: TGTGCCAGCAGCCCAGCTGGCGGCGGGTTTAGCACAGATACGCAGTATTTT. Amino acid sequence: CASSPAGGGFSTDTQYF.

The CDR3 sequence: CASSLYYGTSGKAGELFF. The CDR3 DNA is TGTGCCAGCAGTTTATATTACGGGACTAGCGGGAAGGCCGGGGAGCTGTTTTTT. The V gene is TRBV27, the J gene TRBJ2-2; 13 bases fit TRBD2. V trimming: 1 base; J trimming: 6 bases; junction bases outside the gene matches: 8. Germline CDR1 MNHEY, CDR2 SMNVEV (reference sequence). The CDR3 covers 18 residues.

In its sample, this clone was seen once. The chain links TRBV7-9 to TRBJ1-1, with TRBD1 matching over 9 bases. CDR3 length: 15 amino acids. J lost 7 bases, V lost 5 bases, and 11 bases had no gene match. Germline CDR1 and CDR2: SEHNR and FQNEAQ (reference sequence). Here the CDR3 reads CASSERTGGRGEAFF. The CDR3 coding sequence is TGTGCCAGCAGCGAACGTACAGGGGGCAGAGGTGAAGCTTTCTTT.

The chain links TRBV4-3 to TRBJ1-3; 7 bases map to TRBD1. Germline CDR1 LGHNA, CDR2 YSLEER. The CDR3 loop spans 18 amino acids. The V segment lost 2 bases and the J segment 0 bases; nucleotides outside the gene matches: 10. The DNA for the CDR3 is TGCGCCAGCAGCCAATACATGACCGGGACAGCCTCTGGAAACACCATATATTTT. It specifies CASSQYMTGTASGNTIYF.

The chain carries TRBV4-1 and TRBJ1-2; possibly TRBD1 for D (5 bases). Germline V gene sequence: CDR1 MGHRA, CDR2 YSYEKL. V was cut by 2 bases and J by 0 bases, with 13 bases left in between. The CDR3 has 16 amino acids. The CDR3 bases are TGCGCCAGCAGCCAACCGACGGGACTTCCTAACTATGGCTACACCTTC. This sequence encodes CASSQPTGLPNYGYTF.

This chain connects TRBV5-4 to TRBJ2-1, with TRBD2 matching over 11 bases. The CDR3 spans 15 residues. V shed 6 bases and J 5 bases; nucleotides not matched to a gene: 7. Germline V gives CDR1 SGHNT, CDR2 YYREEE (reference sequence). The CDR3 sequence is CASITGTSGDNEQFF. In DNA, the CDR3 is TGTGCCAGCATCACCGGGACTAGCGGTGACAATGAGCAGTTCTTC.